These 31 T cell receptor beta chains were sequenced from one sample in a study of shared clonotypes between healthy human individuals (dated by TCRdb to the early 2020s). Library creation used the immunoSEQ multiplex PCR assay. The source is immuneACCESS, and TCRdb retained only in-frame sequences with V and J called. Part of the clones is not carried over; for the studies checked, unresolved V genes explain less than half of this, and the remainder is unexplained. This sample lists millions of clones; 85% to 95% were detected once. The ten largest clonotypes hold approximately 0.13% of the sample. Material for sequencing was naive CD4+ T cells sorted from blood. What the cell subset or site label conveys for this sample: CD45RA+ positively selected. The receptors were gathered from a man in his late teens or twenties in good health.

V and J are TRBV6-6 and TRBJ2-5; D not resolved. The CDR3 has 16 residues. V was cut by 6 bases and J by 4 bases, with 21 bases left in between. Germline V gene data show CDR1 as MNHNY and CDR2 as SVGAGI (reference sequence). The CDR3: CASSPLGFGSAETQYF. The CDR3 DNA follows: TGTGCCAGCAGCCCACTCGGGTTTGGCAGCGCAGAGACCCAGTACTTC.

This clone was observed a single time. This rearrangement joins TRBV2 to TRBJ2-7; no firm D call. The CDR3 runs to 12 residues. The germline V gene encodes CDR1 SNHLY and CDR2 FYNNEI. The V end was cut by 8 bases, the J end by 7 bases, with 15 bases between. CDR3 region: CASHLGSLEQYF. The CDR3 DNA reads as TGTGCCAGCCACCTCGGGTCCCTAGAGCAGTACTTC.

The chain combines TRBV19 with TRBJ2-1; a weak D match, TRBD2 (5 bases). CDR1 and CDR2 (germline): LNHDA, SQIVND (reference sequence). The V end lost 8 bases, the J end lost 6 bases, and 17 bases lay between the germline ends. The CDR3 contains 14 residues. CDR3 sequence (DNA): TGTGCCAGTTCCCCACTAGGGAGCCCCAATGAGCAGTTCTTC. This gives the protein CASSPLGSPNEQFF.

With regard to this clone: The sample has other DNA sequences that encode this CDR3 too. The gene calls are TRBV15 and TRBJ1-1; D may be TRBD1 (6 bases). The CDR3 is 13 residues long. With 0 bases removed from V and 4 bases from J, the gap between germline ends came to 6 bases. The germline gives CDR1 LNHNV, CDR2 YYDKDF (reference sequence). The DNA of the CDR3 is TGTGCCACCAGCAGAGACAGGGGCACTGAAGCTTTCTTT. Protein product: CATSRDRGTEAFF.

The rearrangement uses TRBV4-1 and TRBJ2-7; weak D call: TRBD1 (6 bases). The CDR3 runs to 15 residues. Germline assignment: CDR1 MGHRA and CDR2 YSYEKL. V lost 1 base and J 6 bases, leaving 16 bases between the germline ends. As DNA, the CDR3 is TGCGCCAGCAGCCAAGTCAGGAAAGGGGGATCCGAGCAGTACTTC. Translating gives CASSQVRKGGSEQYF.

This clone was picked up one time. J is TRBJ1-2 and V is TRBV5-1; 7 nucleotides align to TRBD1. The CDR3 has 14 amino acids. Germline V lookup: CDR1 SGHRS, CDR2 YFSETQ. J was trimmed by 6 bases and V by 0 bases; bases with no gene match: 5. CDR3 nucleotides: TGCGCCAGCAGCTTGGATGACAGGGTGGATGGCTACACCTTC. Its translation: CASSLDDRVDGYTF.

The CDR3 region is CASSLRTSGVSTDTQYF. CDR3 sequence (DNA): TGCGCCAGCAGCTTACGGACTAGCGGAGTTAGCACAGATACGCAGTATTTT. The rearrangement links TRBV5-1 to TRBJ2-3; 10 bases are shared with TRBD2. Germline V gene lookup returns CDR1 SGHRS and CDR2 YFSETQ. The V gene end was trimmed by 2 bases and the J gene end by 0 bases; junction bases not matched to a gene: 6. The CDR3 runs to 17 residues.

V usage is TRBV18 and J usage is TRBJ1-1, with D tentatively TRBD1 (5 bases). Germline CDR1 is KGHSH and CDR2 is LQKENI. Trimming pared 8 bases from V and 6 bases from J, leaving 16 bases between. The CDR3 runs 13 residues. In DNA form, the CDR3 reads TGTGCCAGCCGCGGGTCAGGGAGTGCTGAAGCTTTCTTT. This translates into CASRGSGSAEAFF.

In regard to this clone: Other DNA sequences within the sample encode an identical CDR3. The chain couples TRBV6-1 to TRBJ1-3; TRBD1 might be the D (6 bases). This CDR3 spans 14 amino acids. The germline gives CDR1 MNHNS, CDR2 SASEGT. Trimming cost V 6 bases and J 0 bases, with 9 bases left between them. The CDR3 nucleotides read TGTGCCAGCAGCGGAGGGGGCTCTGGAAACACCATATATTTT. This gives the protein CASSGGGSGNTIYF.

This chain links TRBV13 with TRBJ2-5; D gene unclear. V lost 4 bases, J lost 5 bases, and 17 bases lay in between. This CDR3 spans 15 amino acids. Germline V gene lookup returns CDR1 PRHDT and CDR2 FYEKMQ (reference sequence). The CDR3, as DNA: TGTGCCAGCAGCTCCATTTTACGCGGTATGGAGACCCAGTACTTC. Its protein is CASSSILRGMETQYF. Variable domain in full (rest from reference TRBV13 and TRBJ2-5): AAGVIQSPRHLIKEKRETATLKCYPIPRHDTVYWYQQGPGQDPQFLISFYEKMQSDKGSIPDRFSAQQFSDYHSELNMSSLELGDSALYFCASSSILRGMETQYFGPGTRLLVL.

The chain employs TRBV7-2 and TRBJ2-7, with 10 bases identical to TRBD1. CDR1 and CDR2 from the germline V gene are SGHTA and FQGNSA. V was clipped by 4 bases and J by 7 bases; unmatched bases: 10. CDR3 length: 15 amino acids. CDR3 in DNA: TGTGCCAGCAGCTCAGCTGAGACAGGGGGCGGTGAGCAGTACTTC. This encodes CASSSAETGGGEQYF.

This clone was picked up one time. This chain joins TRBV6-5 and TRBJ2-7; 8 bases align to TRBD2. V lost 5 bases to trimming and J lost 0 bases; unmatched junction nucleotides: 3. Germline CDR1 MNHEY, CDR2 SVGAGI. This CDR3 comprises 14 residues. CDR3 loop: CASSRLASSYEQYF. In DNA, the CDR3 is TGTGCCAGCAGTCGACTAGCGAGCTCCTACGAGCAGTACTTC.

This clone was seen a single time. The V gene is TRBV5-8, the J gene TRBJ1-6; no reliable D call. The CDR3 extends over 18 amino acids. Germline assignment: CDR1 SGHTS and CDR2 YDEGEE. Between the trimmed V and J ends, which lost 4 bases and 3 bases, there was a span of 20 bases. The CDR3 reads CASSLRRREPFYNSPLHF. CDR3 bases: TGTGCCAGCAGCCTTAGAAGGAGGGAACCCTTCTATAATTCACCCCTCCACTTT.

The chain is built from TRBV19 and TRBJ2-2; no firm D call. This CDR3 has 14 residues. Germline CDR1 and CDR2: LNHDA and SQIVND (reference sequence). With 1 base removed from V and 4 bases from J, the gap between germline ends came to 7 bases. The CDR3 region is CASSIGLPTGELFF. In DNA, the CDR3 is TGTGCCAGTAGTATAGGGCTCCCCACCGGGGAGCTGTTTTTT.

The V and J genes are TRBV19 and TRBJ1-2; possibly TRBD1 for D (5 bases). CDR3 length: 16 residues. The germline V gene encodes CDR1 LNHDA and CDR2 SQIVND (reference sequence). Trimming left V 3 bases short and J 3 bases short, with 17 bases between. CDR3 sequence reads: CASSILGAATYYGYTF. The CDR3 DNA follows: TGTGCCAGTAGTATTCTTGGGGCAGCGACATACTATGGCTACACCTTC.

The rearrangement joins TRBV2 to TRBJ1-4, with 9 bases that match TRBD1. Germline V gene sequence: CDR1 SNHLY, CDR2 FYNNEI. This CDR3 comprises 11 residues. J lost 10 bases, V lost 6 bases, and 0 bases had no gene match. For the CDR3, the DNA is TGTGCCAGCAGGACAGGGGGAAAACTGTTTTTT. Translation gives CASRTGGKLFF.

V usage is TRBV30 and J usage is TRBJ2-3; tentatively, D is TRBD2 (6 bases). The CDR3 is 16 amino acids. Germline V gives CDR1 GTSNPN, CDR2 SVGIG (reference sequence). Trimming shortened V by 2 bases and J by 5 bases, and 20 bases separated the two germline ends. This CDR3 is CAWSLGNGRRGDTQYF. The CDR3 nucleotides are TGTGCCTGGAGTCTGGGAAACGGCCGGAGGGGAGATACGCAGTATTTT.

This chain uses TRBV7-9 with TRBJ2-7; D is uncertain. Deletions cut 5 bases from V and 1 base from J, with 9 bases between. This CDR3 comprises 13 residues. Germline V gene sequence: CDR1 SEHNR, CDR2 FQNEAQ (reference sequence). The CDR3 sequence is CASSHTGSYEQYF. The CDR3 region has the DNA TGTGCCAGCAGCCACACCGGGTCCTACGAGCAGTACTTC.

The CDR3 loop reads CASSLSDRSSYEQYF. CDR3 DNA sequence: TGTGCCAGCAGCCTTTCGGACCGGAGCTCCTACGAGCAGTACTTC. The rearrangement joins TRBV7-8 to TRBJ2-7; D not certain. Germline CDR1 reads SGHVS; CDR2 reads FQNEAQ. The CDR3 has 15 amino acids. Trimming removed 5 bases at V and 0 bases at J, with 14 bases between.

Remarks on this clone: Other DNA sequences in this sample translate to the same CDR3. This sequence joins TRBV5-6 and TRBJ1-1, with D unresolved. Germline V lookup: CDR1 SGHDT, CDR2 YYEEEE. V lost 4 bases and J 1 base, leaving 8 bases between the germline ends. The CDR3 is 13 amino acids. The CDR3 bases are TGTGCCAGCAGCCTCGGAGCGAACACTGAAGCTTTCTTT. It yields the protein CASSLGANTEAFF.

Note on this clone: Distinct nucleotide sequences in the sample also encode this CDR3. The gene calls are TRBV6-5 and TRBJ2-7; TRBD2 aligns across 8 bases. V shed 6 bases and J 0 bases; nucleotides not matched to a gene: 4. There are 14 residues in the CDR3. CDR1 is MNHEY, CDR2 SVGAGI, per germline. Here the CDR3 DNA reads TGTGCCAGCAGCCCCGCGGGGGGCTCCTACGAGCAGTACTTC. Translation: CASSPAGGSYEQYF.

This chain uses TRBV7-8 with TRBJ2-5; a weak D match, TRBD1 (6 bases). Germline V lookup: CDR1 SGHVS, CDR2 FQNEAQ. CDR3 length: 15 residues. Trimming left V 5 bases short and J 5 bases short, with 18 bases between. This chain's CDR3 is CASSLGAGGHETQYF. CDR3 sequence (DNA): TGTGCCAGCAGCCTCGGTGCTGGGGGCCACGAGACCCAGTACTTC. Full variable domain (remainder filled in from reference TRBV7-8 and TRBJ2-5): GAGVSQSPRYKVAKRGQDVALRCDPISGHVSLFWYQQALGQGPEFLTYFQNEAQLDKSGLPSDRFFAERPEGSVSTLKIQRTQQEDSAVYLCASSLGAGGHETQYFGPGTRLLVL.

In its sample, this clone was seen once. V gene TRBV10-3 combines with J gene TRBJ2-3; possible D gene TRBD1, 5 bases. Germline assignment: CDR1 ENHRY and CDR2 SYGVKD. This CDR3 has 13 amino acids. V lost 3 bases and J lost 6, with 10 bases in between. CDR3 amino acids: CAISDRAWDTQYF. The CDR3 DNA follows: TGTGCCATCAGTGACAGGGCGTGGGATACGCAGTATTTT.

For this clone: Other DNA sequences in the same sample also yield this CDR3. This chain connects TRBV5-4 to TRBJ2-5, with 9 bases identical to TRBD2. The CDR3 totals 14 residues. The ends lost 4 bases at V and 5 bases at J; junction bases unmatched: 6. The germline V gene has CDR1 SGHNT and CDR2 YYREEE (reference sequence). The CDR3 loop reads CASSLSGSGETQYF. CDR3 in DNA: TGTGCCAGCAGCCTTAGCGGGAGTGGCGAGACCCAGTACTTC.

This chain joins TRBV6-1 and TRBJ1-1; D gene uncertain. The CDR3 contains 10 residues. Germline V gene lookup returns CDR1 MNHNS and CDR2 SASEGT. The V gene lost 7 bases and the J gene lost 0 bases, with 0 bases spanning the gap. The CDR3 region is CASMNTEAFF. The CDR3 region has the DNA TGTGCCAGCATGAACACTGAAGCTTTCTTT.

The genes are TRBV5-4 and TRBJ2-5; no definite D call. V was trimmed by 4 bases and J by 5 bases, leaving 21 bases between them. Looked up from germline, CDR1 is SGHNT and CDR2 is YYREEE (reference sequence). The CDR3 loop spans 16 amino acids. DNA for the CDR3: TGTGCCAGCAGCGCCCCGATACTTTCCAGACCCGAGACCCAGTACTTC. Translation: CASSAPILSRPETQYF.

The chain links TRBV10-3 to TRBJ2-2; TRBD2 matches at 9 bases. Germline CDR1 reads ENHRY; CDR2 reads SYGVKD. V shed 2 bases and J 6 bases; nucleotides not matched to a gene: 7. The CDR3 extends over 16 amino acids. The CDR3 sequence is CAISEQAGGRPGELFF. CDR3 DNA: TGTGCCATCAGTGAGCAAGCGGGAGGACGCCCCGGGGAGCTGTTTTTT.

The chain couples TRBV5-1 to TRBJ2-2; the match to TRBD1 covers 7 bases. Germline assignment: CDR1 SGHRS and CDR2 YFSETQ. The CDR3 has 16 residues. Unmatched junction bases numbered 5, after V lost 0 bases and J lost 3 bases. CDR3 DNA sequence: TGCGCCAGCAGCTTGGCCAGGGGGTCGGACACCGGGGAGCTGTTTTTT. Its protein product is CASSLARGSDTGELFF.

This chain joins TRBV29-1 and TRBJ1-2; D call uncertain. Trimming removed 3 bases from V and 0 bases from J, with 8 bases in between. The CDR3 loop spans 13 amino acids. The germline V gene has CDR1 SQVTM and CDR2 ANQGSEA. CDR3 protein: CSVEFQTNYGYTF. CDR3 in DNA: TGCAGCGTTGAGTTCCAGACTAACTATGGCTACACCTTC.

The chain couples TRBV7-2 to TRBJ1-2; D possibly corresponds to TRBD1 (5 bases). This CDR3 is 15 amino acids long. V shed 5 bases and J shed 0 bases, with 13 bases lying between them. From germline, CDR1 is SGHTA and CDR2 FQGNSA. The CDR3 coding sequence is TGTGCCAGCAGCCAGCAGGGTCCGTCTAACTATGGCTACACCTTC. This codes for CASSQQGPSNYGYTF.

Turning to this clone: Within the sample, other DNA sequences also encode this same CDR3. V and J are TRBV18 and TRBJ2-2, with a tentative D call TRBD1 (6 bases). V dropped 3 bases and J dropped 4 bases, with 9 bases sitting between them. CDR3 length equals 14 residues. Per germline, CDR1 KGHSH and CDR2 LQKENI. The CDR3 DNA sequence: TGTGCCAGCTCACCCGGGACAAGCACCGGGGAGCTGTTTTTT. It is translated as CASSPGTSTGELFF.